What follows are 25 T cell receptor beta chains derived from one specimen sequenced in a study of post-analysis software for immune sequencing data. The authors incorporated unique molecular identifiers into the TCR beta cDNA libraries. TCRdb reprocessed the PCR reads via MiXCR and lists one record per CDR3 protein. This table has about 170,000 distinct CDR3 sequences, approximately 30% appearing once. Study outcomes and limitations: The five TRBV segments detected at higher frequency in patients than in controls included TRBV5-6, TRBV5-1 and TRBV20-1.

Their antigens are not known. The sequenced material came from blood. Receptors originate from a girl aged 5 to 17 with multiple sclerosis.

CDR3 amino acids: CASSFLGTGPYNEQFF. The DNA of the CDR3 is TGTGCCAGCAGTTTTCTAGGGACAGGACCGTACAATGAGCAGTTCTTC. The chain uses TRBV27 and TRBJ2-1; 8 bases are shared with TRBD1. The CDR3 loop spans 16 amino acids. The V gene end was trimmed by 3 bases and the J gene end by 4 bases; junction bases not matched to a gene: 8. The germline V gene has CDR1 MNHEY and CDR2 SMNVEV (reference sequence).

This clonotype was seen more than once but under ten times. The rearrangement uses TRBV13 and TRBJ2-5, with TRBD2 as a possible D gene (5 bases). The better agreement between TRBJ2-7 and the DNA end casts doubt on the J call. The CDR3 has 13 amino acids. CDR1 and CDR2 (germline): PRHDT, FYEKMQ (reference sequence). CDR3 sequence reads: CASSPFRGFEQYF. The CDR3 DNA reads TGTGCCAGCAGCCCGTTCCGAGGGTTCGAGCAGTACTTC.

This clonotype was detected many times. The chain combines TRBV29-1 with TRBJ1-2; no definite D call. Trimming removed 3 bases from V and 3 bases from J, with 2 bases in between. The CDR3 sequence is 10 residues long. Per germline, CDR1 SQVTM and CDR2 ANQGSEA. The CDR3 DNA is TGCAGCGTTGACGACTATGGCTACACCTTC. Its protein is CSVDDYGYTF. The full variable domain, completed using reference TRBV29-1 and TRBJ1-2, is SAVISQKPSRDICQRGTSLTIQCQVDSQVTMMFWYRQQPGQSLTLIATANQGSEATYESGFVIDKFPISRPNLTFSTLTVSNMSPEDSSIYLCSVDDYGYTFGSGTRLTVV.

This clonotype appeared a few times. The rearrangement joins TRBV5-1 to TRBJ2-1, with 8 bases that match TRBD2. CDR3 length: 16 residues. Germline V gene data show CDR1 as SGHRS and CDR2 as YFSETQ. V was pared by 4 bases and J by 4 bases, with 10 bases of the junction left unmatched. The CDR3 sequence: CASSTQRETGYNEQFF. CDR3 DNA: TGCGCCAGCAGCACTCAGCGGGAGACGGGATACAATGAGCAGTTCTTC.

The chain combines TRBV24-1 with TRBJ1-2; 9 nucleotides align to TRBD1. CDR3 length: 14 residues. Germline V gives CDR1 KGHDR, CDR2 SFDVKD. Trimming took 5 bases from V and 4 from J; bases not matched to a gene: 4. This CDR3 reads CATSGTGVGYGYTF. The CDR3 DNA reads TGTGCCACCAGTGGGACAGGGGTTGGCTATGGCTACACCTTC.

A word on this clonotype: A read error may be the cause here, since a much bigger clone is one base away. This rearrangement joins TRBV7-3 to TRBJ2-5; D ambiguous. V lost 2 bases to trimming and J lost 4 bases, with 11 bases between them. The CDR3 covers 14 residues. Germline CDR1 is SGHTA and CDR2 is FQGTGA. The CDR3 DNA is TGTGCCAGCAGCTTACATCCCGGGCTAGAGACCCAGTACTTC. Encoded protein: CASSLHPGLETQYF.

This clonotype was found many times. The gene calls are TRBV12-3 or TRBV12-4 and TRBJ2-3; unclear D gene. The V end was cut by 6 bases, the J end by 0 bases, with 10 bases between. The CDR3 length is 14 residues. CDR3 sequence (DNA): TGTGCCAGCAGATTCGCACCTAGCACAGATACGCAGTATTTT. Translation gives CASRFAPSTDTQYF.

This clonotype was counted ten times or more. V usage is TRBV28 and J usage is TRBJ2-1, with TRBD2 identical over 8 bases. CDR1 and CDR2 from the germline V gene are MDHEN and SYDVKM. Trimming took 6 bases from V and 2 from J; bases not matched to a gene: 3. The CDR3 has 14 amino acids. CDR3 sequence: CASSPGGPYNEQFF. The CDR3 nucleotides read TGTGCCAGCAGCCCGGGAGGGCCCTACAATGAGCAGTTCTTC. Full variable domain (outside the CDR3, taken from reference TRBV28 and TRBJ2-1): DVKVTQSSRYLVKRTGEKVFLECVQDMDHENMFWYRQDPGLGLRLIYFSYDVKMKEKGDIPEGYSVSREKKERFSLILESASTNQTSMYLCASSPGGPYNEQFFGPGTRLTVL.

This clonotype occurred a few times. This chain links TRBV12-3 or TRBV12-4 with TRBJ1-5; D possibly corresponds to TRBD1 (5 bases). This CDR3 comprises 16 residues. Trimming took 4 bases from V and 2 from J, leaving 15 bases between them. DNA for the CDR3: TGTGCCAGCAGTTCGGGACGAGTGAGGGGCAATCAGCCCCAGCATTTT. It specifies CASSSGRVRGNQPQHF.

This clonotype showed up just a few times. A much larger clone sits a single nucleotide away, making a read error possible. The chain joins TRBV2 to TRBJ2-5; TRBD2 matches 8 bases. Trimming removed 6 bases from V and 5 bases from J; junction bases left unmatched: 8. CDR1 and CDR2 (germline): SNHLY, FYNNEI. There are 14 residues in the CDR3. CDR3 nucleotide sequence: TGTGCCAGCAGGGGAGCGGGAGTGGTGGAGACCCAGTACTTC. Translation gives CASRGAGVVETQYF.

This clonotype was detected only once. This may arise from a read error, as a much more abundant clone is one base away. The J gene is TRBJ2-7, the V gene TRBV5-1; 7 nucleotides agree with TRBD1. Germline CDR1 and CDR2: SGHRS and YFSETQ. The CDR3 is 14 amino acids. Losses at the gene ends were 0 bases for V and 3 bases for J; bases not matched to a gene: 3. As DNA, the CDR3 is TGCGCCAGCAGCTTGGCTTACAGGGGCTACGAGCAGTACTTC. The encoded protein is CASSLAYRGYEQYF.

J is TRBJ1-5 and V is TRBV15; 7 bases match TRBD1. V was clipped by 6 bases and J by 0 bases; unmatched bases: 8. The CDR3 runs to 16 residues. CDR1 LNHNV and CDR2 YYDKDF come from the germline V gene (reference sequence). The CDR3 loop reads CATRAGTDYSNQPQHF. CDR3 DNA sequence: TGTGCCACCAGGGCGGGGACAGATTATAGCAATCAGCCCCAGCATTTT.

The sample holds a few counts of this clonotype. The CDR3 is CASKYTCTDTQYF. In nucleotides, the CDR3 is TGCGCCAGCAAGTACACATGCACAGATACGCAGTATTTT. This chain joins TRBV5-1 and TRBJ2-3; D gene unclear. Trimming stripped 6 bases from V and 1 base from J, with 9 bases between. This CDR3 is built from 13 residues. The germline gives CDR1 SGHRS, CDR2 YFSETQ.

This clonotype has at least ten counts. The CDR3 is CASSQDVGETQYF. The DNA of the CDR3 is TGTGCCAGCAGCCAAGACGTGGGCGAGACCCAGTACTTC. The chain is built from TRBV4-2 and TRBJ2-5; D unresolved. This CDR3 region has 13 residues. Between the trimmed V and J ends, which lost 0 bases and 5 bases, there was a span of 7 bases. Germline CDR1 and CDR2: LGHNA and YNFKEQ.

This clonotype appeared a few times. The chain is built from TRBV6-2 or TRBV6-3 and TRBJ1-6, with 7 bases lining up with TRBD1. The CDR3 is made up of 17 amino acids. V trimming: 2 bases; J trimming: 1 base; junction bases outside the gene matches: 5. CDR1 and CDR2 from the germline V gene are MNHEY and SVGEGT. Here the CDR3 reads CASSYPRDSSYNSPLHF. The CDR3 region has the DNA TGTGCCAGCAGTTACCCGCGGGACAGTTCCTATAATTCACCCCTCCACTTT.

This CDR3 is CAIPDIGNTGELFF. DNA of the CDR3: TGTGCCATCCCCGACATAGGGAACACCGGGGAGCTGTTTTTT. V gene TRBV28 combines with J gene TRBJ2-2, with D hard to call. This CDR3 comprises 14 residues. Germline V gene sequence: CDR1 MDHEN, CDR2 SYDVKM. Trimming pared 10 bases from V and 1 base from J, leaving 13 bases between.

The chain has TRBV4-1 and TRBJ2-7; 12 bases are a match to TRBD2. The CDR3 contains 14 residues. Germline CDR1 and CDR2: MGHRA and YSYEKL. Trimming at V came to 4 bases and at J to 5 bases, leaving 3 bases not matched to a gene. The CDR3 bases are TGCGCCAGCAGCCCCGGACTAGCGGGACACGAGCAGTACTTC. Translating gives CASSPGLAGHEQYF.

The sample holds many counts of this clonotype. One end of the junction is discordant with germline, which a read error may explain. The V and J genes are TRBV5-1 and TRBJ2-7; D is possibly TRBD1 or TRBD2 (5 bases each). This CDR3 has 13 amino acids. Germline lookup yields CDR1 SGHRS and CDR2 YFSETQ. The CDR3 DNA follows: TGTGCCAGCAGTCTCGGGACGGACTACGAGCAGTACTTC. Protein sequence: CASSLGTDYEQYF.

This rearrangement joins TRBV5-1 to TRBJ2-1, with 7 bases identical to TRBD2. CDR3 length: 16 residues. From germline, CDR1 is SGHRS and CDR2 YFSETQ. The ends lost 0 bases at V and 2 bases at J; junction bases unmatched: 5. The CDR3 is CASSLGLAVTYNEQFF. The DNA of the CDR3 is TGCGCCAGCAGCTTGGGGCTAGCGGTCACCTACAATGAGCAGTTCTTC. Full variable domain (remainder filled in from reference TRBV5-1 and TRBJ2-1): KAGVTQTPRYLIKTRGQQVTLSCSPISGHRSVSWYQQTPGQGLQFLFEYFSETQRNKGNFPGRFSGRQFSNSRSEMNVSTLELGDSALYLCASSLGLAVTYNEQFFGPGTRLTVL.

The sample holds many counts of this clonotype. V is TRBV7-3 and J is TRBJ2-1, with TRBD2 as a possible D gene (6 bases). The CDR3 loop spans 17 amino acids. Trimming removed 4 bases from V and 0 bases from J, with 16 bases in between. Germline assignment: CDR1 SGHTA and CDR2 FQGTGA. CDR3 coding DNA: TGTGCCAGCAGCTCCCAGCAACGGGAGTTCTCCTACAATGAGCAGTTCTTC. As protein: CASSSQQREFSYNEQFF.

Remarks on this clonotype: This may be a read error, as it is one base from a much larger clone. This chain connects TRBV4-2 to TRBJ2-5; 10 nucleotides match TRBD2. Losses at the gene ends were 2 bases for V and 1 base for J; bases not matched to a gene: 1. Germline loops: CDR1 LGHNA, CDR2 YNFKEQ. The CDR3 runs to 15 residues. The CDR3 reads CASSQRTSGQETQYF. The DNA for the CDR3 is TGTGCCAGCAGCCAACGGACTAGCGGCCAAGAGACCCAGTACTTC.

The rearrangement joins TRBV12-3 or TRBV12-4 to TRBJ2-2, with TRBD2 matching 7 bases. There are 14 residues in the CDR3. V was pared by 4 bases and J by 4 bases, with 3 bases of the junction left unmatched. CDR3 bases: TGTGCCAGCAGTTCCCCGGGGGGCACCGGGGAGCTGTTTTTT. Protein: CASSSPGGTGELFF.

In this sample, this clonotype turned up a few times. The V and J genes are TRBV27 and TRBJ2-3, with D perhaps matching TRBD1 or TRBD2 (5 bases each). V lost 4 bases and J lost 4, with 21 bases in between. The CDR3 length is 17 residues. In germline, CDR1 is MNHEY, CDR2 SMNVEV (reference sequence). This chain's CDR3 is CASSSKMGVFPSDTQYF. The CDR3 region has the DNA TGTGCCAGCAGTTCAAAGATGGGGGTCTTCCCGTCAGATACGCAGTATTTT.

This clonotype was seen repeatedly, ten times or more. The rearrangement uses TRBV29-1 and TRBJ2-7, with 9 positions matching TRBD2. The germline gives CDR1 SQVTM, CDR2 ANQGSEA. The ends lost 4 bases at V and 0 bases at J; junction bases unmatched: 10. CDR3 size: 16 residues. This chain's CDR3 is CSVVGGRVLSSYEQYF. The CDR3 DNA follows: TGCAGCGTTGTTGGCGGGAGGGTACTAAGCTCCTACGAGCAGTACTTC.

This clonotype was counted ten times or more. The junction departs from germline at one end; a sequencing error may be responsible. The DNA of the CDR3 is TGTGCCAGCAGCTTAGCAGGGAACTATGGCTACACCTTC. Amino acids: CASSLAGNYGYTF. The rearrangement uses TRBV12-3 or TRBV12-4 and TRBJ1-2, with D perhaps TRBD1 (5 bases). CDR3 length: 13 residues.